Below are 32 T cell receptor beta chains sequenced from a single sample in a study of T-cell memory formation after mild COVID-19. TCRdb reprocessed the 5' RACE reads with MiXCR, giving one entry per CDR3 protein. The table shows a few hundred thousand distinct CDR3 sequences, with roughly 26% occurring only once. The sequencing input was PBMCs or a T cell subset sorted from them (not recorded which). The receptors stem from an adult woman who had mild COVID-19 (a few samples of this study predate the infection). Cell type and time point are not known.

The V call is TRBV7-2, the J call TRBJ2-7; maybe TRBD1 (6 bases). The germline V and J ends were trimmed by 5 bases and 11 bases, with 13 bases remaining between them. Germline CDR1 SGHTA, CDR2 FQGNSA. This CDR3 has 11 amino acids. The CDR3 here is CASSVQGRKYF. In nucleotides, the CDR3 is TGTGCCAGCAGCGTACAGGGAAGAAAGTACTTC.

This clonotype was recorded at least ten times. V gene TRBV4-2 combines with J gene TRBJ2-5; the match to TRBD2 covers 7 bases. This CDR3 comprises 16 residues. The germline V gene has CDR1 LGHNA and CDR2 YNFKEQ. V shed 1 base, J shed 2 bases, and the junction held 7 bases outside the gene matches. The CDR3 here is CASSQAVAGLQETQYF. For the CDR3, the DNA is TGTGCCAGCAGCCAAGCGGTAGCGGGCCTACAAGAGACCCAGTACTTC.

In this sample, this clonotype turned up a few times. This CDR3 is CASSAARVSTDTQYF. The CDR3 region has the DNA TGTGCCAGCAGCGCCGCTAGGGTTAGCACAGATACGCAGTATTTT. This rearrangement joins TRBV11-2 to TRBJ2-3; D gene uncertain. CDR3 size: 15 residues. CDR1 is SGHAT, CDR2 FQNNGV, per germline. The V gene lost 5 bases and the J gene lost 0 bases, with 12 bases spanning the gap. The complete variable domain, with remaining parts taken from reference TRBV11-2 and TRBJ2-3, reads EAGVAQSPRYKIIEKRQSVAFWCNPISGHATLYWYQQILGQGPKLLIQFQNNGVVDDSQLPKDRFSAERLKGVDSTLKIQPAKLEDSAVYLCASSAARVSTDTQYFGPGTRLTVL.

This clonotype was counted a few times. The genes are TRBV7-9 and TRBJ2-7; possible D gene TRBD2, 6 bases. Trimming cost V 5 bases and J 2 bases, with 22 bases left between them. Per the germline V gene, CDR1 is SEHNR and CDR2 is FQNEAQ (reference sequence). This CDR3 region has 17 residues. The CDR3 nucleotides read TGTGCCAGCAGCCAGCCCGGGACCACGGAGGGAACCTACGAGCAGTACTTC. The encoded protein is CASSQPGTTEGTYEQYF.

V and J are TRBV5-1 and TRBJ2-5; D gene uncertain. CDR1 is SGHRS, CDR2 YFSETQ, per germline. Between the trimmed V and J ends, which lost 4 bases and 1 base, there was a span of 11 bases. The CDR3 runs 14 residues. DNA of the CDR3: TGCGCCAGCAGCCCTACGGTCGGCCAAGAGACCCAGTACTTC. Encoded protein: CASSPTVGQETQYF.

The chain joins TRBV5-5 to TRBJ1-5, with 8 bases that match TRBD1. The CDR3 runs to 18 residues. CDR1 and CDR2 from the germline V gene are SGHKS and YYEKEE (reference sequence). J was trimmed by 0 bases and V by 2 bases; bases with no gene match: 10. The CDR3 protein is CASSFRGPGFNSNQPQHF. DNA for the CDR3: TGTGCCAGCAGCTTCAGGGGGCCCGGTTTTAATAGCAATCAGCCCCAGCATTTT.

The rearrangement links TRBV18 to TRBJ1-2, with TRBD1 identical over 9 bases. CDR3 size: 13 residues. V dropped 6 bases and J dropped 9; count of bases not matched to a gene: 8. Germline CDR1 and CDR2: KGHSH and LQKENI. CDR3 sequence: CASSPDRGRSYTF. CDR3 sequence (DNA): TGTGCCAGCTCCCCGGACAGGGGAAGGAGCTACACCTTC.

The chain recombines TRBV5-5 with TRBJ1-2, with 7 bases fitting TRBD1. Germline V lookup: CDR1 SGHKS, CDR2 YYEKEE (reference sequence). The length of the CDR3 is 16 residues. J gave up 0 bases and V 3 bases, and 8 bases lay outside the gene matches. The CDR3 nucleotides are TGTGCCAGCAGCTGGGGACGCGACAGGGCTAACTATGGCTACACCTTC. Encoded protein: CASSWGRDRANYGYTF.

This rearrangement joins TRBV20-1 to TRBJ2-1; 10 nucleotides align to TRBD2. Germline V gives CDR1 DFQATT, CDR2 SNEGSKA (reference sequence). The CDR3 is 16 amino acids. With 2 bases clipped from V and 0 bases from J, the junction kept 4 bases outside the gene matches. CDR3 in DNA: TGCAGTGCTAGACCCCCTAGCGGGAGCTCCTACAATGAGCAGTTCTTC. It translates to CSARPPSGSSYNEQFF.

This clonotype has a count of ten or more. V gene TRBV7-2 combines with J gene TRBJ2-1, with D hard to call. V was cut by 3 bases and J by 9 bases, with 3 bases left in between. Looked up from germline, CDR1 is SGHTA and CDR2 is FQGNSA. The CDR3 loop spans 10 amino acids. CDR3 sequence: CASSFSEQFF. DNA of the CDR3: TGTGCCAGCAGCTTCAGTGAGCAGTTCTTC.

The gene calls are TRBV20-1 and TRBJ2-7, with D perhaps matching TRBD1 (5 bases). Germline V CDR1 and CDR2: DFQATT, SNEGSKA (reference sequence). CDR3 length: 14 amino acids. The V gene lost 0 bases and the J gene lost 4 bases, with 13 bases spanning the gap. The CDR3 sequence is CSARDRAGLYEQYF. For the CDR3, the DNA is TGCAGTGCTAGAGATCGGGCAGGGTTGTACGAGCAGTACTTC.

The chain is built from TRBV12-3 or TRBV12-4 and TRBJ2-1; TRBD1 is a possible D gene (6 bases). V lost 5 bases and J 2 bases, leaving 16 bases between the germline ends. This CDR3 is built from 16 residues. CDR3 in DNA: TGTGCCAGCAGTCCCCCGGGACAACTGGCCTACAATGAGCAGTTCTTC. This sequence encodes CASSPPGQLAYNEQFF.

This clonotype was observed a handful of times. At one of its ends the junction is not consistent with the germline gene, which may arise from a read error. This chain connects TRBV6-6 to TRBJ2-3; D is possibly TRBD2 (5 bases). The CDR3 length is 16 residues. CDR1 is MNHNY and CDR2 is SVGAGI in the germline V gene (reference sequence). This CDR3 reads CASRPTGLLSTDPQYF. The CDR3 DNA is TGTGCCAGCAGACCTACCGGACTTCTTAGCACAGATCCGCAGTATTTT.

This chain connects TRBV6-2 or TRBV6-3 to TRBJ2-7, with 7 bases lining up with TRBD2. CDR3 length: 15 amino acids. V gave up 2 bases and J gave up 2 bases; unmatched junction bases: 6. Germline loops: CDR1 MNHEY, CDR2 SVGEGT. The CDR3 DNA reads TGTGCCAGCAGTTACAGGCGGGGGTCAGCCTACGAGCAGTACTTC. Translation gives CASSYRRGSAYEQYF.

V gene TRBV20-1 combines with J gene TRBJ2-2; a possible D gene is TRBD2 (5 bases). V was trimmed by 0 bases and J by 4 bases, leaving 15 bases between them. The germline CDR1 and CDR2 sequences are DFQATT and SNEGSKA (reference sequence). This CDR3 spans 16 amino acids. DNA for the CDR3: TGCAGTGCTAGAGACCCCGAGGCGGGTAGCACCGGGGAGCTGTTTTTT. Its translation is CSARDPEAGSTGELFF.

J is TRBJ2-5 and V is TRBV5-4, with D perhaps assigned TRBD1 or TRBD2 (5 bases each). The ends were cut back, 5 bases at V and 5 bases at J, with 19 bases in the middle. Per germline, CDR1 SGHNT and CDR2 YYREEE (reference sequence). The CDR3 spans 15 residues. CDR3 residues: CASRLAGPPGETQYF. CDR3 DNA: TGTGCCAGCAGGCTGGCGGGTCCGCCAGGGGAGACCCAGTACTTC. The full variable domain, in which reference TRBV5-4 and TRBJ2-5 provide the parts outside the CDR3, is ETGVTQSPTHLIKTRGQQVTLRCSSQSGHNTVSWYQQALGQGPQFIFQYYREEENGRGNFPPRFSGLQFPNYSSELNVNALELDDSALYLCASRLAGPPGETQYFGPGTRLLVL.

The chain links TRBV6-1 to TRBJ2-1; D is unclear. Germline CDR1 MNHNS, CDR2 SASEGT. V was shortened by 6 bases and J by 4 bases, with 10 bases between the two germline ends. This CDR3 comprises 13 residues. The CDR3 DNA is TGTGCCAGCAGCGGCGACTGGTACAATGAGCAGTTCTTC. Its protein is CASSGDWYNEQFF.

The rearrangement links TRBV6-2 or TRBV6-3 to TRBJ1-6; D gene uncertain. The CDR3 is 11 amino acids. Germline V CDR1 and CDR2: MNHEY, SVGEGT. Trimming stripped 5 bases from V and 5 bases from J, with 1 base between. In DNA, the CDR3 is TGTGCCAGCAGTGATAATTCACCCCTCCACTTT. The encoded protein is CASSDNSPLHF.

J is TRBJ2-1 and V is TRBV4-3; 16 nucleotides agree with TRBD2. This CDR3 comprises 15 residues. The J segment lost 13 bases and the V segment lost 4 bases, leaving 7 bases of the junction unmatched. CDR1 is LGHNA and CDR2 is YSLEER in the germline V gene. CDR3 in DNA: TGCGCCAGCAGCCCTTCCGGGACTAGCGGGGGGGCACAGTTCTTC. It is translated as CASSPSGTSGGAQFF.

The chain combines TRBV7-8 with TRBJ2-7; D possibly corresponds to TRBD1 (6 bases). The CDR3 sequence is 16 residues long. CDR1 and CDR2 from the germline V gene are SGHVS and FQNEAQ. The ends were cut back, 4 bases at V and 3 bases at J, with 19 bases in the middle. The CDR3 here is CASSSASFRDNYEQYF. DNA for the CDR3: TGTGCCAGCAGCTCAGCTAGTTTCCGGGACAACTACGAGCAGTACTTC.

The chain couples TRBV27 to TRBJ1-2; D ambiguous. CDR3 length: 17 amino acids. Deletions cut 6 bases from V and 5 bases from J, with 25 bases between. CDR1 is MNHEY, CDR2 SMNVEV, per germline (reference sequence). The CDR3 sequence: CASSQDYDPDGRYGYTF. The CDR3 DNA sequence: TGTGCCAGCAGCCAAGACTACGACCCGGACGGGAGGTATGGCTACACCTTC.

The gene calls are TRBV6-2 or TRBV6-3 and TRBJ2-7; D is perhaps TRBD2 (5 bases). The V gene's germline CDR1 is MNHEY and CDR2 SVGEGT. Trimming removed 6 bases from V and 4 bases from J, with 19 bases in between. This CDR3 is built from 15 residues. In DNA, the CDR3 is TGTGCCAGCAGACAATCCTTCTCCCGGGGATACGAGCAGTACTTC. This encodes CASRQSFSRGYEQYF.

This clonotype was observed a few times. The chain is built from TRBV27 and TRBJ2-7, with D hard to call. The germline CDR1 and CDR2 sequences are MNHEY and SMNVEV (reference sequence). The CDR3 sequence is 12 residues long. With 6 bases removed from V and 0 bases from J, the gap between germline ends came to 6 bases. The chain's CDR3 is CASRRSSYEQYF. The DNA for the CDR3 is TGTGCCAGCAGGCGCAGCTCCTACGAGCAGTACTTC.

The chain is built from TRBV5-1 and TRBJ2-3, with no clear D. CDR1 SGHRS and CDR2 YFSETQ come from the germline V gene. The V end was cut by 2 bases, the J end by 0 bases, with 10 bases between. The CDR3 extends over 15 amino acids. The CDR3 coding sequence is TGCGCCAGCAGCTTTACACCTTATAGCACAGATACGCAGTATTTT. Residues: CASSFTPYSTDTQYF.

This clonotype came up a few times. The gene calls are TRBV19 and TRBJ2-7; D is unclear. V shed 6 bases and J shed 2 bases, with 14 bases lying between them. Germline values: CDR1 LNHDA, CDR2 SQIVND (reference sequence). The CDR3 spans 14 residues. DNA for the CDR3: TGTGCCAGTAGGCCTAACACAGACCCCTACGAGCAGTACTTC. Its translation: CASRPNTDPYEQYF.

The V gene is TRBV12-3 or TRBV12-4, the J gene TRBJ1-4, with a weak D call TRBD1 (5 bases). The CDR3 sequence is 14 residues long. V was shortened by 3 bases and J by 8 bases, with 13 bases between the two germline ends. As DNA, the CDR3 is TGTGCCAGCAGTTTGAGGGGTTTAGAAGAAAAACTGTTTTTT. Encoded protein: CASSLRGLEEKLFF.

The genes are TRBV7-9 and TRBJ1-6, with 10 bases that match TRBD1. Trimming took 4 bases from V and 18 from J; bases not matched to a gene: 12. The CDR3 is 14 residues long. Looked up from germline, CDR1 is SEHNR and CDR2 is FQNEAQ (reference sequence). CDR3 nucleotides: TGTGCCAGCAGCTGGACAGGGGGAGTTGAAACCCCCCACTTT. Residues: CASSWTGGVETPHF.

This rearrangement joins TRBV5-1 to TRBJ1-2; no definite D call. This CDR3 contains 13 residues. Per germline, CDR1 SGHRS and CDR2 YFSETQ. V lost 0 bases, J lost 6 bases, and 9 bases lay in between. The CDR3 is CASSLEIGNGYTF. In DNA form, the CDR3 reads TGCGCCAGCAGCTTGGAGATAGGGAATGGCTACACCTTC.

This clonotype was picked up a small number of times. The rearrangement uses TRBV21-1 and TRBJ2-3; TRBD2 is the table's D call and was not checked against the DNA. TRBV21-1 is a documented pseudogene. The CDR3 consists of 17 residues. CDR3 protein: CASSKDRAGGGTDTQYF. In DNA form, the CDR3 reads TGTGCCAGCAGCAAAGATCGCGCCGGAGGGGGCACAGATACGCAGTATTTT.

This clonotype was detected only a few times. V is TRBV9 and J is TRBJ2-2; 9 positions match TRBD1. Per the germline V gene, CDR1 is SGDLS and CDR2 is YYNGEE. The length of the CDR3 is 15 residues. V dropped 5 bases and J dropped 7; count of bases not matched to a gene: 9. The CDR3 coding sequence is TGTGCCAGCAGGGCTACAGGGGGCGAGGGCGGGGAGCTGTTTTTT. It specifies CASRATGGEGGELFF.

The chain combines TRBV11-2 with TRBJ1-4; D is unresolved. This CDR3 region has 19 residues. Trimming removed 5 bases at V and 4 bases at J, with 26 bases between. The germline V gene has CDR1 SGHAT and CDR2 FQNNGV. As DNA, the CDR3 is TGTGCCAGCAGCGATCCCGCGGGGAGGGCTAATCGGGGTAATGAAAAACTGTTTTTT. This encodes CASSDPAGRANRGNEKLFF.

Many counts were recorded for this clonotype. This chain connects TRBV7-2 to TRBJ2-7, with 10 bases lining up with TRBD2. The CDR3 extends over 13 amino acids. V gave up 6 bases and J gave up 6 bases; unmatched junction bases: 5. The germline V gene encodes CDR1 SGHTA and CDR2 FQGNSA. The CDR3 bases are TGTGCCAGCAGTCCTCTAGCGGGAGCCGAGCAGTACTTC. Encoded protein: CASSPLAGAEQYF.